The clone carrying this TCR beta chain occurred a few times. The sample comes from a study of blood T cells in healthy people across ages. The CDR3 spans 15 residues. From germline, CDR1 is SGDLS and CDR2 YYNGEE. The junction had 4 bases not matched to a gene; V was cut back by 0 bases and J by 7 bases. Using a J-beta primer mix together with a sample-barcoded 5' primer, a second PCR was run for roughly 7 to 12 cycles. TCRdb used MiXCR to reprocess the 5' RACE reads, holding one entry per CDR3 protein. The table lists some 1.5 million distinct CDR3 sequences, 35% to 45% of them singletons. Every participating donor contributed approximately 10 milliliters of peripheral blood through a draw. At least 5.5 micrograms of total RNA were extracted per sample.

The chain joins TRBV9 to TRBJ2-1, with TRBD2 matching 10 bases. This receptor was identified in a woman under 30 in good health. The sequencing sample was made of blood. The CDR3 region is CASSVGPAGGNEQFF. The CDR3 nucleotides read TGTGCCAGCAGCGTAGGCCCAGCGGGGGGGAATGAGCAGTTCTTC.